The 32 T cell receptor beta chains below all came from one sample that was sequenced in a study of blood T cells in healthy people across ages. The use of a sample-barcoded 5' primer and a J-beta primer mix characterized a second PCR of about 7 to 12 cycles. From the 5' RACE reads, TCRdb called clonotypes with MiXCR, one entry per CDR3 protein. The sample has around 580,000 distinct CDR3 sequences; roughly 48% are singletons. The material sequenced was blood. The receptors stem from an elderly man in good health.

This chain links TRBV10-3 with TRBJ1-2, with D maybe TRBD1 (6 bases). In germline, CDR1 is ENHRY, CDR2 SYGVKD. The CDR3 is 16 amino acids. The V gene lost 2 bases and the J gene lost 2 bases, with 15 bases spanning the gap. CDR3 DNA: TGTGCCATCAGTGAGGAGGTCGGGACAACCAACTATGGCTACACCTTC. It codes for CAISEEVGTTNYGYTF.

This sequence joins TRBV5-1 and TRBJ2-5; D could derive from TRBD1 or TRBD2 (5 bases each). Trimming took off 0 bases at V and 6 bases at J, with 12 bases between the two ends. The CDR3 sequence is 14 residues long. The germline V gene encodes CDR1 SGHRS and CDR2 YFSETQ. CDR3 DNA sequence: TGCGCCAGCAGCTTGGCGACAGAGGGAAAGACCCAGTACTTC. This codes for CASSLATEGKTQYF.

The chain recombines TRBV7-2 with TRBJ1-1, with D possibly being TRBD1 (5 bases). The germline V gene encodes CDR1 SGHTA and CDR2 FQGNSA. This CDR3 is 14 amino acids long. V lost 6 bases, J lost 2 bases, and 13 bases lay in between. DNA for the CDR3: TGTGCCAGCAGTATCGGGACCTCCAACACTGAAGCTTTCTTT. This codes for CASSIGTSNTEAFF.

This clonotype was picked up a small number of times. The J gene is TRBJ2-7, the V gene TRBV27, with 8 bases aligning to TRBD2. The CDR3 runs 14 residues. V gave up 3 bases and J gave up 7 bases; unmatched junction bases: 8. Germline lookup yields CDR1 MNHEY and CDR2 SMNVEV (reference sequence). CDR3 residues: CASSFASGLGEQYF. CDR3 in DNA: TGTGCCAGCAGTTTCGCTAGCGGGCTGGGGGAGCAGTACTTC.

This clonotype was recorded at least ten times. The chain carries TRBV10-3 and TRBJ2-3, with 8 nucleotides matching TRBD2. CDR3 length equals 15 residues. Per germline, CDR1 ENHRY and CDR2 SYGVKD. V was pared by 0 bases and J by 3 bases, with 2 bases of the junction left unmatched. The CDR3 region has the DNA TGTGCCATCAGTGAGTCTCCTAGCGGGACAGATACGCAGTATTTT. Translating gives CAISESPSGTDTQYF.

A remark on this clonotype: This could be a read error, since a much larger clone is one nucleotide away. The CDR3 DNA is TGTGCCAGCAGTTCCAGGGGGAACTCCTGCAATGAGCAGTTCTTC. Protein: CASSSRGNSCNEQFF. The V and J genes are TRBV6-5 and TRBJ2-1; 7 positions agree with TRBD1. This CDR3 is 15 amino acids long. The V gene's germline CDR1 is MNHEY and CDR2 SVGAGI.

The sample holds one count of this clonotype. The rearrangement links TRBV7-2 to TRBJ2-1; 9 bases line up with TRBD1. V shed 5 bases, J shed 5 bases, and the junction held 13 bases outside the gene matches. Per germline, CDR1 SGHTA and CDR2 FQGNSA. There are 17 residues in the CDR3. The CDR3 DNA sequence: TGTGCCAGCAGCCTTAGACCGGGACAGGGTTTACACAATGAGCAGTTCTTC. As protein: CASSLRPGQGLHNEQFF.

The chain combines TRBV27 with TRBJ2-2; 14 bases line up with TRBD2. V dropped 0 bases and J dropped 4; count of bases not matched to a gene: 4. This CDR3 has 18 residues. Germline CDR1 MNHEY, CDR2 SMNVEV (reference sequence). This chain's CDR3 is CASSLSGTSGSRTGELFF. As DNA, the CDR3 is TGTGCCAGCAGTTTATCTGGGACTAGCGGGAGTCGCACCGGGGAGCTGTTTTTT.

This clonotype was detected ten times or more. V gene TRBV6-5 combines with J gene TRBJ2-1, with 14 nucleotides matching TRBD2. CDR1 is MNHEY and CDR2 is SVGAGI in the germline V gene. V lost 6 bases, J lost 5 bases, and 6 bases stayed unmatched. The CDR3 extends over 16 amino acids. In DNA, the CDR3 is TGTGCCAGCAGGCGACTAGCGGGGGGGCCCCACAATGAGCAGTTCTTC. As protein: CASRRLAGGPHNEQFF.

This chain uses TRBV6-1 with TRBJ2-3; 8 bases are shared with TRBD2. The CDR3 runs to 14 residues. Germline-derived CDR1 and CDR2 are MNHNS and SASEGT. V lost 7 bases, J lost 4 bases, and 7 bases stayed unmatched. The CDR3 nucleotides read TGTGCCAGCACCTGGACTAGCAGTCCAGATACGCAGTATTTT. Translating gives CASTWTSSPDTQYF.

The chain couples TRBV20-1 to TRBJ1-4; no firm D call. Trimming pared 5 bases from V and 1 base from J, leaving 11 bases between. The CDR3 covers 14 residues. In germline, CDR1 is DFQATT, CDR2 SNEGSKA (reference sequence). The DNA for the CDR3 is TGCAGTGCTGGCACCACGGGAACTAATGAAAAACTGTTTTTT. It specifies CSAGTTGTNEKLFF.

The chain joins TRBV5-6 to TRBJ2-2; D may be TRBD1 (6 bases). Per germline, CDR1 SGHDT and CDR2 YYEEEE. V lost 0 bases to trimming and J lost 1 base, with 7 bases between them. This CDR3 spans 15 amino acids. Here the CDR3 reads CASSLVGQNTGELFF. The CDR3 DNA sequence: TGTGCCAGCAGCTTGGTGGGACAGAACACCGGGGAGCTGTTTTTT.

This clonotype was detected ten times or more. The chain couples TRBV6-5 to TRBJ1-1; perhaps TRBD1 as D (6 bases). V was cut by 7 bases and J by 8 bases, with 8 bases left in between. CDR3 size: 10 residues. CDR1 is MNHEY and CDR2 is SVGAGI in the germline V gene. The CDR3 DNA follows: TGTGCCAGCATTGGACAGGAAGCTTTCTTT. It yields the protein CASIGQEAFF.

This clonotype was seen at least ten times. Written as DNA, the CDR3 is TGTGCCAGCAGTTACTCCGGGAGACGGTGGGGGACGGTAGATACGCAGTATTTT. This encodes CASSYSGRRWGTVDTQYF. The genes are TRBV7-9 and TRBJ2-3, with D perhaps TRBD2 (6 bases). V was shortened by 6 bases and J by 5 bases, with 27 bases between the two germline ends. The CDR3 runs to 18 residues. The germline gives CDR1 SEHNR, CDR2 FQNEAQ (reference sequence).

This clonotype was seen more than once but under ten times. The V gene is TRBV29-1, the J gene TRBJ1-3; D not resolved. Germline V gene data show CDR1 as SQVTM and CDR2 as ANQGSEA. Trimming stripped 4 bases from V and 3 bases from J, with 13 bases between. This CDR3 spans 14 amino acids. CDR3: CSVGAPKDGNTIYF. The DNA for the CDR3 is TGCAGCGTTGGGGCCCCAAAGGATGGAAACACCATATATTTT.

The J gene is TRBJ2-5, the V gene TRBV2; no firm D call. Germline V gene data show CDR1 as SNHLY and CDR2 as FYNNEI. The CDR3 length is 12 residues. The ends were cut back, 2 bases at V and 11 bases at J, with 12 bases in the middle. CDR3 protein: CASSENPGRQYF. CDR3 DNA: TGTGCCAGCAGTGAAAACCCCGGAAGGCAGTACTTC.

In this sample, this clonotype turned up once. This chain connects TRBV30 to TRBJ1-2; D may be TRBD1 (6 bases). This CDR3 has 15 amino acids. V was shortened by 0 bases and J by 6 bases, with 17 bases between the two germline ends. The germline CDR1 and CDR2 sequences are GTSNPN and SVGIG (reference sequence). The CDR3 loop reads CAWSVETGATHGYTF. The CDR3 DNA reads as TGTGCCTGGAGTGTAGAGACAGGCGCTACCCATGGCTACACCTTC.

V gene TRBV6-5 combines with J gene TRBJ1-1; D is uncertain. CDR3 length: 16 amino acids. V lost 2 bases and J 2 bases, leaving 15 bases between the germline ends. Germline lookup yields CDR1 MNHEY and CDR2 SVGAGI. CDR3 sequence (DNA): TGTGCCAGCAGTTACAAAAGGCCACCCTTAAACACTGAAGCTTTCTTT. Protein product: CASSYKRPPLNTEAFF.

This clonotype has more than one count but fewer than ten. The V and J genes are TRBV7-9 and TRBJ2-1; TRBD2 agrees at 7 bases. The J call may be wrong; the DNA end is better matched by TRBJ2-7. CDR1 is SEHNR, CDR2 FQNEAQ, per germline (reference sequence). The CDR3 covers 15 residues. CDR3 nucleotide sequence: TGTGCCAGCAGCTTGGGCGGGGGTTCCTACAATGAGCAGTACTTC. It yields the protein CASSLGGGSYNEQYF.

The rearrangement links TRBV29-1 to TRBJ1-2; 7 positions agree with TRBD1. The CDR3 length is 13 residues. Trimming removed 4 bases from V and 5 bases from J; junction bases left unmatched: 7. Germline CDR1 and CDR2: SQVTM and ANQGSEA. Here the CDR3 reads CSVVQGVKYGYTF. In DNA form, the CDR3 reads TGCAGCGTTGTCCAGGGGGTTAAGTATGGCTACACCTTC.

The V gene is TRBV20-1, the J gene TRBJ1-1, with a possible D match to TRBD1 (5 bases). The CDR3 length is 13 residues. V was trimmed by 6 bases and J by 1 base, leaving 12 bases between them. Per the germline V gene, CDR1 is DFQATT and CDR2 is SNEGSKA (reference sequence). The CDR3 DNA follows: TGCAGTGCCTCAGGGAGACAGAACACTGAAGCTTTCTTT. Protein product: CSASGRQNTEAFF.

The CDR3 region has the DNA TGTGCCAGCAGTTTAAAACAGGGGGTTGAGTCACCCCTCCACTTT. Amino acid sequence: CASSLKQGVESPLHF. This chain links TRBV27 with TRBJ1-6; 8 bases agree with TRBD1. Germline V gene lookup returns CDR1 MNHEY and CDR2 SMNVEV (reference sequence). J lost 10 bases, V lost 2 bases, and 7 bases had no gene match. The CDR3 sequence is 15 residues long.

This clonotype has just a few counts. The rearrangement links TRBV11-2 to TRBJ1-2; D not resolved. The germline gives CDR1 SGHAT, CDR2 FQNNGV. This CDR3 spans 13 amino acids. The ends were cut back, 2 bases at V and 6 bases at J, with 10 bases in the middle. For the CDR3, the DNA is TGTGCCAGCAGCTTATTCGGGCGGGATGGCTACACCTTC. Encoded protein: CASSLFGRDGYTF.

This clonotype has only a few counts. This chain joins TRBV12-3 or TRBV12-4 and TRBJ2-7; a weak D match, TRBD2 (6 bases). The CDR3 runs to 16 residues. V was shortened by 5 bases and J by 5 bases, with 22 bases between the two germline ends. CDR3 amino acids: CASSPQVGLPVHEQYF. The CDR3 DNA reads TGTGCCAGCAGTCCCCAAGTGGGACTTCCTGTCCACGAGCAGTACTTC.

As to this clonotype: One end of the junction varies from germline; a read error may be responsible. The chain has TRBV10-3 and TRBJ2-3; D call uncertain. Germline V gives CDR1 ENHRY, CDR2 SYGVKD. The CDR3 has 12 amino acids. CDR3 region: CAISDRSDMQYF. Written as DNA, the CDR3 is TGTGCCATCAGTGATAGATCGGATATGCAGTATTTT.

This rearrangement joins TRBV20-1 to TRBJ1-2, with D uncertain. Deletions cut 3 bases from V and 4 bases from J, with 12 bases between. Germline-derived CDR1 and CDR2 are DFQATT and SNEGSKA (reference sequence). The CDR3 spans 13 residues. The CDR3 reads CSASVGSGYGYTF. The CDR3 DNA reads TGCAGTGCTAGTGTAGGCTCCGGCTATGGCTACACCTTC.

The chain uses TRBV9 and TRBJ2-1; 7 nucleotides match TRBD1. V dropped 3 bases and J dropped 5; count of bases not matched to a gene: 8. In germline, CDR1 is SGDLS, CDR2 YYNGEE. The CDR3 spans 15 residues. The DNA of the CDR3 is TGTGCCAGCAGCGCGACAGGGTTGACCCACAATGAGCAGTTCTTC. This encodes CASSATGLTHNEQFF.

The rearrangement uses TRBV20-1 and TRBJ2-7, with 9 nucleotides matching TRBD1. CDR3 length: 16 residues. The germline gives CDR1 DFQATT, CDR2 SNEGSKA (reference sequence). The ends lost 2 bases at V and 0 bases at J; junction bases unmatched: 8. The DNA for the CDR3 is TGCAGTGCTAGACCGAGGGCGGGACAGGGCTCCTACGAGCAGTACTTC. Translating gives CSARPRAGQGSYEQYF.

This chain links TRBV21-1 with TRBJ2-1; the table's D call, TRBD2, has no DNA check behind it. TRBV21-1 represents a pseudogene. This CDR3 has 13 amino acids. As DNA, the CDR3 is TGTGCCAGCAGCAAAGCGACTAGCGACGAGCAGTTCTTC. Amino acids: CASSKATSDEQFF.

V gene TRBV7-2 combines with J gene TRBJ1-2; tentatively, D is TRBD1 (5 bases). This CDR3 contains 17 residues. The germline gives CDR1 SGHTA, CDR2 FQGNSA. V shed 2 bases and J shed 2 bases, with 18 bases lying between them. In DNA form, the CDR3 reads TGTGCCAGCAGCTTAAGGTCTGGGGACGTATTAAACTATGGCTACACCTTC. It encodes CASSLRSGDVLNYGYTF.

The table lists this clonotype with a few counts. The J gene is TRBJ2-1, the V gene TRBV20-1; weak D call: TRBD2 (5 bases). Germline V CDR1 and CDR2: DFQATT, SNEGSKA (reference sequence). The CDR3 loop spans 12 amino acids. The V end lost 0 bases, the J end lost 7 bases, and 7 bases lay between the germline ends. This chain's CDR3 is CSAREGENEQFF. CDR3 sequence (DNA): TGCAGTGCTAGAGAGGGAGAGAATGAGCAGTTCTTC.

The chain couples TRBV20-1 to TRBJ1-1; D call uncertain. The CDR3 is 14 residues long. The germline V gene encodes CDR1 DFQATT and CDR2 SNEGSKA (reference sequence). CDR3 residues: CSALEGGPSTEAFF. For the CDR3, the DNA is TGCAGCGCCCTAGAGGGCGGGCCGAGCACTGAAGCTTTCTTT.